The next 31 T cell receptor beta chains were all read from a single sample in a study of human T cells and chemical hapten exposure. This sample's time point: patch test 1, 2 weeks after DPC sensitization. Treatment given: therapeutic diphenylcyclopropenone sensitization with weekly scalp DPC. From the RACE reads, TCRdb called clonotypes with MiXCR, one entry per CDR3 protein. The data hold 350,000 or so distinct CDR3 sequences, with under 9% observed a single time. Material: whole blood, obtained in connection with sensitization to the hapten diphenylcyclopropenone (DPC). The receptors were sampled from a woman younger than 30 with alopecia areata. Some clones in this sample may be carry-over from other donors' samples.

This clonotype was counted at least ten times. The chain combines TRBV7-8 with TRBJ1-3; a possible D gene is TRBD1 (6 bases). The V end was cut by 4 bases, the J end by 4 bases, with 8 bases between. Looked up from germline, CDR1 is SGHVS and CDR2 is FQNEAQ. The CDR3 consists of 13 residues. The CDR3 here is CASSSDRGNTIYF. The CDR3 DNA reads as TGTGCCAGCAGCTCAGACAGGGGAAACACCATATATTTT.

This clonotype occurred many times. The rearrangement links TRBV3-1 to TRBJ2-5; D not resolved. CDR1 is LGHDT and CDR2 is YNNKEL in the germline V gene (reference sequence). The CDR3 has 13 amino acids. Deletions cut 0 bases from V and 3 bases from J, with 5 bases between. The CDR3 loop reads CASSQDYEETQYF. In nucleotides, the CDR3 is TGTGCCAGCAGCCAAGATTACGAAGAGACCCAGTACTTC.

This clonotype occurred a few times. V and J are TRBV5-5 and TRBJ1-5; D call uncertain. CDR3 length: 14 residues. The V gene lost 1 base and the J gene lost 7 bases, with 12 bases spanning the gap. Germline V gene data show CDR1 as SGHKS and CDR2 as YYEKEE (reference sequence). The CDR3: CASSLTPMVQPQHF. The CDR3, as DNA: TGTGCCAGCAGCTTGACGCCGATGGTACAGCCCCAGCATTTT.

Here the CDR3 reads CRPGLRAGTDTQYF. Written as DNA, the CDR3 is TGCAGGCCGGGACTTCGGGCTGGCACAGATACGCAGTATTTT. The chain is built from TRBV20-1 and TRBJ2-3; D is perhaps TRBD2 (6 bases). Germline-derived CDR1 and CDR2 are DFQATT and SNEGSKA (reference sequence). CDR3 length: 14 residues.

This clonotype was counted a few times. The chain recombines TRBV9 with TRBJ2-3; unclear D gene. The CDR3 extends over 16 amino acids. Trimming took off 0 bases at V and 2 bases at J, with 13 bases between the two ends. Germline V gene data show CDR1 as SGDLS and CDR2 as YYNGEE. This CDR3 reads CASSVASTMTTDTQYF. CDR3 sequence (DNA): TGTGCCAGCAGCGTAGCCTCGACCATGACCACAGATACGCAGTATTTT.

The J gene is TRBJ1-5, the V gene TRBV2, with D possibly TRBD1 on 6 matching bases. This CDR3 comprises 13 residues. The V end lost 8 bases, the J end lost 6 bases, and 14 bases lay between the germline ends. CDR1 is SNHLY and CDR2 is FYNNEI in the germline V gene. The CDR3 sequence: CASRNRVGQPQHF. The CDR3 DNA reads as TGTGCCAGCCGTAACAGGGTAGGTCAGCCCCAGCATTTT.

This clonotype was seen more than once but under ten times. This rearrangement joins TRBV7-2 to TRBJ2-3; D uncertain. Germline-derived CDR1 and CDR2 are SGHTA and FQGNSA. The CDR3 has 12 amino acids. The V end lost 1 base, the J end lost 5 bases, and 4 bases lay between the germline ends. Here the CDR3 reads CASSLEEDTQYF. As DNA, the CDR3 is TGTGCCAGCAGCTTAGAAGAAGATACGCAGTATTTT.

The chain has TRBV6-5 and TRBJ1-6; 7 bases match TRBD1. Germline V gene sequence: CDR1 MNHEY, CDR2 SVGAGI. V trimming: 1 base; J trimming: 2 bases; junction bases outside the gene matches: 5. The CDR3 covers 17 residues. The CDR3: CASSYLKGAAYNSPLHF. The CDR3 bases are TGTGCCAGCAGTTACTTAAAGGGGGCCGCCTATAATTCACCCCTCCACTTT.

This clonotype was observed many times. This chain links TRBV4-3 with TRBJ1-1; no clear D. This CDR3 contains 16 residues. V dropped 0 bases and J dropped 1 base, with 12 bases sitting between them. Germline V lookup: CDR1 LGHNA, CDR2 YSLEER. The CDR3 DNA reads as TGCGCCAGCAGCCAAGAATGGTTCGGAGGGAACACTGAAGCTTTCTTT. Translated: CASSQEWFGGNTEAFF.

This clonotype was counted ten times or more. The chain is built from TRBV5-1 and TRBJ2-3; D may match TRBD1 or TRBD2 (5 bases each). Trimming took 4 bases from V and 3 from J, leaving 15 bases between them. CDR1 SGHRS and CDR2 YFSETQ come from the germline V gene. The CDR3 loop spans 15 amino acids. CDR3 nucleotide sequence: TGCGCCAGCAGCGACGGGACGGAATATACAGATACGCAGTATTTT. Protein: CASSDGTEYTDTQYF.

This clonotype was seen a handful of times. The chain couples TRBV12-3 or TRBV12-4 to TRBJ1-2, with 7 bases lining up with TRBD1. V was clipped by 6 bases and J by 3 bases; unmatched bases: 10. The length of the CDR3 is 15 residues. Here the CDR3 DNA reads TGTGCCAGCAGGGCGCATACAGGGGCCCACTATGGCTACACCTTC. Translated: CASRAHTGAHYGYTF.

This clonotype was counted a few times. This sequence joins TRBV12-3 or TRBV12-4 and TRBJ2-3, with 9 bases matching TRBD1. Trimming cost V 4 bases and J 4 bases; bases outside gene matches: 9. CDR3 length equals 16 residues. The CDR3 loop is CASSSRTGVSSDTQYF. CDR3 bases: TGTGCCAGCAGTTCCCGGACAGGGGTTTCGTCAGATACGCAGTATTTT.

This chain links TRBV6-2 or TRBV6-3 with TRBJ2-7; a possible D gene is TRBD1 (6 bases). V dropped 2 bases and J dropped 7 bases, with 18 bases sitting between them. Germline V CDR1 and CDR2: MNHEY, SVGEGT. The length of the CDR3 is 15 residues. CDR3 sequence reads: CASSYPMEQGFEQYF. Here the CDR3 DNA reads TGTGCCAGCAGTTACCCGATGGAACAGGGATTTGAGCAGTACTTC.

This clonotype showed up many times. V gene TRBV20-1 combines with J gene TRBJ2-3, with D tentatively TRBD2 (6 bases). The CDR3 is made up of 15 amino acids. Trimming took 6 bases from V and 3 from J, leaving 19 bases between them. Germline CDR1 DFQATT, CDR2 SNEGSKA (reference sequence). The CDR3 is CSAPAVAGRTDTQYF. The CDR3 DNA is TGCAGTGCCCCGGCCGTTGCGGGGCGGACAGATACGCAGTATTTT.

This clonotype showed up many times. The rearrangement joins TRBV7-9 to TRBJ1-1; D not certain. V lost 2 bases and J 11 bases, leaving 6 bases between the germline ends. In germline, CDR1 is SEHNR, CDR2 FQNEAQ (reference sequence). The CDR3 extends over 10 amino acids. The CDR3 DNA is TGTGCCAGCAGCTTACGAAGGGCTTTCTTT. Translated, it gives CASSLRRAFF.

This clonotype turned up a few times. This chain links TRBV10-3 with TRBJ2-5; D is possibly TRBD2 (7 bases). The CDR3 runs to 13 residues. The germline CDR1 and CDR2 sequences are ENHRY and SYGVKD. V shed 7 bases and J shed 5 bases, with 14 bases lying between them. In DNA, the CDR3 is TGTGCCATCACCGAAGGGGGAGGGGAGACCCAGTACTTC. Amino acids: CAITEGGGETQYF.

Only a few counts were recorded for this clonotype. The rearrangement links TRBV10-3 to TRBJ2-5; 8 bases align to TRBD2. This CDR3 region has 15 residues. Germline V gene lookup returns CDR1 ENHRY and CDR2 SYGVKD. V was clipped by 2 bases and J by 1 base; unmatched bases: 3. The CDR3 coding sequence is TGTGCCATCAGTGAGGTAGCGGGGCTCCAAGAGACCCAGTACTTC. Translated: CAISEVAGLQETQYF.

This chain joins TRBV6-2 or TRBV6-3 and TRBJ2-1; 10 positions match TRBD2. The V segment lost 3 bases and the J segment 9 bases; nucleotides outside the gene matches: 5. Germline V gives CDR1 MNHEY, CDR2 SVGEGT. This CDR3 comprises 14 residues. CDR3 in DNA: TGTGCCAGCAGTTATTTAGCGGGGGGAACTGAGCAGTTCTTC. Protein product: CASSYLAGGTEQFF.

The V gene is TRBV10-3, the J gene TRBJ1-2; D is ambiguous. The CDR3 is 15 amino acids. The germline V gene has CDR1 ENHRY and CDR2 SYGVKD. Between the trimmed V and J ends, which lost 0 bases and 5 bases, there was a span of 13 bases. The CDR3 nucleotides are TGTGCCATCAGTGAGTCGACGAATAGGTATTATGGCTACACCTTC. This gives the protein CAISESTNRYYGYTF.

This chain connects TRBV7-8 to TRBJ1-4; D gene unclear. Germline V CDR1 and CDR2: SGHVS, FQNEAQ. This CDR3 has 14 residues. V lost 5 bases to trimming and J lost 8 bases, with 15 bases between them. CDR3 amino acids: CASSPIRNGEKLFF. The CDR3 bases are TGTGCCAGCAGCCCCATCCGCAATGGGGAAAAACTGTTTTTT. Full variable domain (remainder filled in from reference TRBV7-8 and TRBJ1-4): GAGVSQSPRYKVAKRGQDVALRCDPISGHVSLFWYQQALGQGPEFLTYFQNEAQLDKSGLPSDRFFAERPEGSVSTLKIQRTQQEDSAVYLCASSPIRNGEKLFFGSGTQLSVL.

V gene TRBV10-3 combines with J gene TRBJ2-2; D is unclear. Trimming left V 2 bases short and J 3 bases short, with 4 bases between. CDR1 and CDR2 (germline): ENHRY, SYGVKD. The CDR3 length is 13 residues. This chain's CDR3 is CAISERDTGELFF. CDR3 in DNA: TGTGCCATCAGTGAGCGAGACACCGGGGAGCTGTTTTTT.

This clonotype was seen at least ten times. This chain uses TRBV5-1 with TRBJ2-7; D might be TRBD2 (5 bases). The germline gives CDR1 SGHRS, CDR2 YFSETQ. The V gene lost 6 bases and the J gene lost 9 bases, with 22 bases spanning the gap. The length of the CDR3 is 14 residues. The CDR3 nucleotides read TGCGCCAGCACCCATCACCGGGCCTCCGGGGTGCAGTACTTC. This codes for CASTHHRASGVQYF.

The V gene is TRBV20-1, the J gene TRBJ1-2; D might be TRBD1 (5 bases). V was trimmed by 0 bases and J by 6 bases, leaving 8 bases between them. From germline, CDR1 is DFQATT and CDR2 SNEGSKA (reference sequence). This CDR3 is built from 12 residues. The CDR3 region has the DNA TGCAGTGCTAGAGACGACAGTAATGGCTACACCTTC. Its protein product is CSARDDSNGYTF.

This clonotype has a handful of counts. This chain connects TRBV20-1 to TRBJ2-1; 10 nucleotides align to TRBD2. Trimming at V came to 0 bases and at J to 10 bases, leaving 15 bases not matched to a gene. The CDR3 has 17 residues. From germline, CDR1 is DFQATT and CDR2 SNEGSKA (reference sequence). This CDR3 reads CSARDPSGSGGAEEQFF. DNA for the CDR3: TGCAGTGCTAGAGATCCGTCTGGGAGCGGGGGGGCCGAGGAGCAGTTCTTC.

The table lists this clonotype with many counts. The J gene is TRBJ2-3, the V gene TRBV29-1, with D unclear. The CDR3 runs to 15 residues. CDR1 and CDR2 (germline): SQVTM, ANQGSEA. The germline V and J ends were trimmed by 2 bases and 2 bases, with 14 bases remaining between them. The CDR3: CSVEYWGSYTDTQYF. Written as DNA, the CDR3 is TGCAGCGTTGAATACTGGGGATCTTACACAGATACGCAGTATTTT.

There are a few counts of this clonotype. A much larger clonotype is one base distant, so this may be a read error. The chain combines TRBV2 with TRBJ1-1, with D unclear. Germline V gene data show CDR1 as SNHLY and CDR2 as FYNNEI. The length of the CDR3 is 11 residues. Trimming took off 4 bases at V and 3 bases at J, with 3 bases between the two ends. This CDR3 reads CASSVDTEAFF. Written as DNA, the CDR3 is TGTGCCAGCAGTGTGGACACTGAAGCTTTCTTT. The complete variable domain, with remaining parts taken from reference TRBV2 and TRBJ1-1, reads EPEVTQTPSHQVTQMGQEVILRCVPISNHLYFYWYRQILGQKVEFLVSFYNNEISEKSEIFDDQFSVERPDGSNFTLKIRSTKLEDSAMYFCASSVDTEAFFGQGTRLTVV.

This clonotype was counted once. The genes are TRBV25-1 and TRBJ2-7; TRBD1 is a possible D gene (5 bases). CDR1 MGHDK and CDR2 SYGVNS come from the germline V gene. The V gene lost 4 bases and the J gene lost 1 base, with 11 bases spanning the gap. The CDR3 runs 14 residues. The DNA of the CDR3 is TGTGCCAGCAGTGCCATGCAGGGTTCCTACGAGCAGTACTTC. Its protein is CASSAMQGSYEQYF.

This clonotype was observed a few times. CDR3 region: CASSSSTRGSWDEQFF. CDR3 coding DNA: TGTGCCAGCAGCTCCTCGACTAGGGGAAGTTGGGATGAGCAGTTCTTC. This chain joins TRBV11-2 and TRBJ2-1; tentatively, D is TRBD2 (6 bases). V dropped 4 bases and J dropped 8 bases, with 21 bases sitting between them. CDR1 is SGHAT and CDR2 is FQNNGV in the germline V gene. This CDR3 contains 16 residues.

The rearrangement uses TRBV12-3 or TRBV12-4 and TRBJ1-4; 8 bases align to TRBD1. Trimming removed 5 bases from V and 7 bases from J; junction bases left unmatched: 9. The CDR3 runs to 15 residues. CDR3 residues: CASSLQGATGEKLFF. CDR3 DNA: TGTGCCAGCAGTCTCCAGGGGGCAACGGGTGAAAAACTGTTTTTT.

This clonotype was seen repeatedly, ten times or more. One end of the junction does not line up with germline, which may come from a read error. Written as DNA, the CDR3 is TGTGCCAGCAGTTTGGGTCAGGGGGGTAATCAGCCCCAGCATTTT. This translates into CASSLGQGGNQPQHF. The chain recombines TRBV5-1 with TRBJ1-5, with 7 bases fitting TRBD1. The CDR3 contains 15 residues. The germline V gene has CDR1 SGHRS and CDR2 YFSETQ.

In its sample, this clonotype was seen a few times. The rearrangement uses TRBV12-3 or TRBV12-4 and TRBJ1-5; possible D gene TRBD1, 5 bases. Trimming pared 6 bases from V and 7 bases from J, leaving 16 bases between. The CDR3 has 14 residues. CDR3 region: CASSPIRVGQPQHF. CDR3 in DNA: TGTGCCAGCAGCCCCATCAGGGTGGGCCAGCCCCAGCATTTT.